This T cell receptor (beta chain) appears in the sequencing data of a study of technical replicates of blood from a few donors. The CDR3 extends over 14 amino acids. V dropped 5 bases and J dropped 2; count of bases not matched to a gene: 7. Germline V lookup: CDR1 GTSNPN, CDR2 SVGIG (reference sequence). Method: immunoSEQ multiplex PCR; TCRdb's copy keeps in-frame clones and lacks some. The sample contains about 81,000 clones, approximately 80% of which appear only once. The V gene is TRBV30, the J gene TRBJ2-7; 9 bases agree with TRBD1. Source material: PBMCs. The source of this sequence is a human donor in good health. Some clones in this sample may be carry-over from other donors' samples. DNA for the CDR3: TGTGCCTGGTCCCCGGGACAGGGCGCCTACGAGCAGTACTTC. Residues: CAWSPGQGAYEQYF.